The clone carrying this TCR beta chain was seen many times. Its antigen is as yet unknown. A marrow graft followed busulfan-fludarabine conditioning, with cyclophosphamide on days +3 and +4. Per the germline V gene, CDR1 is SGHVS and CDR2 is FQNEAQ. After removal of 5 bases from V and 5 bases from J, the junction contained 14 bases not matched to a gene. The CDR3 totals 16 residues. The record originates from a study of T cells after posttransplantation cyclophosphamide. General study results and limits: After PTCy, TRB diversity resembled that of CNI/methotrexate controls.

Measured with immunoSEQ multiplex PCR; TCRdb has only the in-frame clones, and not every one. The sample counts about 3,100 clones, none seen once; the ten largest own less than 40%. The chain is built from TRBV7-8 and TRBJ2-5; 7 nucleotides match TRBD2. The material sequenced was PBMCs, taken after allogeneic stem cell transplant with posttransplant cyclophosphamide. This TCR was sampled from a female patient aged 45-65 years who received an allogeneic stem cell transplant from a related donor, was CMV-positive, and had no GVHD. Some T cells may originate from the graft donor. CDR3 nucleotide sequence: TGTGCCAGCAGCCCCCATGGCGGGAGAGTGAGGGAGACCCAGTACTTC. Its protein product is CASSPHGGRVRETQYF.